A selection of T cell receptor beta chains follows, all from one sample in a study of shared T cell receptors in the human thymus. Sequencing was performed with immunoSEQ multiplex PCR; in TCRdb, only in-frame clones are kept and a portion is missing. The data contain hundreds of thousands of clones, around 87% of them singletons. These sequences were also reported in another study, on human thymus T cells.

The sequenced sample consisted of thymocytes. These receptors were collected from a boy under two years old with a congenital heart defect. The CDR3 runs from the conserved cysteine through the conserved F or W. D genes are given only for firm matches. Clone size is stated in some rows and not others, as once, few, many or a class when expanded.

v_call,clone_size,j_call,d_call,cdr3_aa,cdr3_nt
TRBV5-4,-,TRBJ2-7,-,CASSLEGGYEQYF,TGTGCCAGCAGCTTAGAAGGGGGCTACGAGCAGTACTTC
TRBV9,-,TRBJ1-2,-,CASSDPLKQGTNYGYTF,TGTGCCAGCAGCGACCCCCTCAAACAGGGCACTAACTATGGCTACACCTTC
TRBV14,-,TRBJ2-1,-,CASSQVVPGLGNEQFF,TGTGCCAGCAGCCAAGTTGTACCAGGTCTTGGGAATGAGCAGTTCTTC
TRBV28,-,TRBJ2-7,TRBD2,CASSLEAWGGNEQYF,TGTGCCAGCAGTTTAGAGGCCTGGGGGGGGAACGAGCAGTACTTC
TRBV27,once,TRBJ1-4,-,CATAPGLSTNEKLFF,TGTGCCACCGCGCCGGGTCTTTCAACTAATGAAAAACTGTTTTTT
TRBV9,-,TRBJ2-3,TRBD1,CASSLPTGGGTDTQYF,TGTGCCAGCAGCCTGCCGACAGGGGGGGGCACAGATACGCAGTATTTT
TRBV7-6,-,TRBJ2-3,TRBD2,CASSLLAGVTDTQYF,TGTGCCAGCAGCTTACTAGCGGGGGTCACAGATACGCAGTATTTT
TRBV29-1,-,TRBJ1-1,-,CSFVKLKPGTEAFF,TGCAGCTTTGTTAAGCTAAAGCCCGGTACTGAAGCTTTCTTT
TRBV6-5,-,TRBJ1-2,TRBD1,CASSYNPQGAGYGYTF,TGTGCCAGCAGTTACAACCCACAGGGGGCTGGCTATGGCTACACCTTC
TRBV7-2,-,TRBJ2-1,TRBD1,CASSQTLQRGLNEQFF,TGTGCCAGCAGCCAGACCCTCCAAAGGGGGCTCAATGAGCAGTTCTTC
TRBV5-1,-,TRBJ2-1,-,CASSSPLWHSSYNEQFF,TGCGCCAGCAGCTCCCCCTTGTGGCACAGCTCCTACAATGAGCAGTTCTTC
TRBV21-1,-,TRBJ2-7,-,CASNDVSGLGEDSYEQYF,TGTGCCAGCAACGATGTATCAGGCTTAGGGGAAGACTCCTACGAGCAGTACTTC
TRBV2,-,TRBJ2-1,-,CASMRGNEQFF,TGTGCCAGCATGCGAGGGAATGAGCAGTTCTTC
TRBV5-1,-,TRBJ2-1,TRBD1,CASSLGWTGVYVVEQFF,TGCGCCAGCAGCTTGGGGTGGACAGGGGTTTATGTTGTAGAGCAGTTCTTC
TRBV21-1,-,TRBJ1-2,-,CASSKVWRPHGYTF,TGTGCCAGCAGCAAAGTTTGGCGGCCCCATGGCTACACCTTC
TRBV7-9,-,TRBJ2-3,-,CASSVAPLATDTQYF,TGTGCCAGCAGCGTGGCCCCGCTAGCTACAGATACGCAGTATTTT
TRBV27,-,TRBJ2-7,-,CASSATRTFSSYEQYF,TGTGCCAGCAGTGCTACCAGGACTTTTAGCTCCTACGAGCAGTACTTC
TRBV9,-,TRBJ1-2,-,CASSVGGDPTLYGYTF,TGTGCCAGCAGCGTAGGGGGAGATCCGACACTTTATGGCTACACCTTC
TRBV10-3,-,TRBJ1-3,TRBD1,CAIKGKQGGNTIYF,TGTGCCATCAAAGGCAAACAGGGGGGAAACACCATATATTTT
TRBV25-1,-,TRBJ2-7,TRBD1,CASSERDRGDEQYF,TGTGCCAGCAGTGAAAGGGACAGGGGAGACGAGCAGTACTTC
TRBV6-4,-,TRBJ1-5,-,CASSAGQPQHF,TGTGCCAGCAGTGCGGGGCAGCCCCAGCATTTT
TRBV5-4,-,TRBJ2-3,-,CASSLSTRTFGTGTQYF,TGTGCCAGCAGCTTATCAACTAGGACTTTTGGCACGGGTACGCAGTATTTT